The T cell receptor beta chain described here comes from a study of shared clonotypes between healthy human individuals. Regarding the study as a whole: Donor clonotype sharing was expected to depend on sequencing depth.

The assay was immunoSEQ multiplex PCR, and TCRdb's table has in-frame clones only and misses some. The sample includes 2 million or so clones, about 95% seen only once; the top ten take 0.1% to 0.15%. Remarks on this clone: The antigen is undetermined. One base away lies a much larger clone, so this may be a sequencing read error. Other DNA sequences of this sample code for an identical CDR3.

J lost 4 bases, V lost 3 bases, and 2 bases had no gene match. Germline V lookup: CDR1 SGHTA, CDR2 FQGNSA. This CDR3 region has 14 residues. This receptor was obtained from a man aged 18 to 29 in good health. Input material: naive CD4+ T cells sorted from blood. Regarding subset: CD45RA+ positively selected. The chain joins TRBV7-2 to TRBJ1-5; 8 nucleotides align to TRBD1. The CDR3 reads CASSFGQGNQPQHF. In DNA form, the CDR3 reads TGTGCCAGCAGCTTCGGACAGGGAAATCAGCCCCAGCATTTT.